Sequencing of this T cell receptor (beta chain) was carried out in a study of cytomegalovirus exposure and HLA in healthy donors. In the study overall: The study placed about four fifths of its 350 to 450 genotyped donors in the Caucasian-associated ancestry cluster.

Primers: 60 Vbeta forward and 13 Jbeta reverse. Using immunoSEQ multiplex PCR, the repertoire was profiled, and TCRdb retains in-frame clones only, with some absent. The sample has around 130,000 clones, approximately 72% seen once. There are 15 residues in the CDR3. The V gene's germline CDR1 is SNHLY and CDR2 FYNNEI. Trimming shortened V by 1 base and J by 2 bases, and 9 bases separated the two germline ends. Regarding the study as a whole: Sequences of the TCR beta chain were said to predict the HLA-A and HLA-B alleles of most subjects accurately. According to an earlier analysis, most TCR beta V segments yielded productive rearrangements about 90% or about 30% of the time. While the bulk of TCR sequences proved rare, some public TCRs turned up in many donors.

In regard to this clone: Its antigen is unknown.

V is TRBV2 and J is TRBJ1-5, with unresolved D. The TCR sequence derives from a human donor in good health. Sequenced input: PBMCs. CDR3 residues: CASSEGSHGNQPQHF. Here the CDR3 DNA reads TGTGCCAGCAGTGAAGGGAGTCACGGCAATCAGCCCCAGCATTTT.